One and the same sample provided the 7 T cell receptor beta chains below, sequenced in a study of OX40 agonist ivuxolimab in advanced cancers. Libraries were prepared by immunoSEQ multiplex PCR; TCRdb keeps only in-frame clonotypes and omits some of them. The table has around 68,000 clones, roughly 81% seen once. The sequences come from CD4+ or CD8+ T cells sorted from blood, collected in a trial of the OX40 agonist ivuxolimab. The receptors shown here come from an adult with an advanced solid tumor such as melanoma, head and neck, liver or kidney cancer.

The chain carries TRBV2 and TRBJ2-5; TRBD2 is a possible D gene (6 bases). V shed 4 bases and J shed 5 bases, with 20 bases lying between them. From germline, CDR1 is SNHLY and CDR2 FYNNEI. This CDR3 is 16 amino acids long. DNA for the CDR3: TGTGCCAGCAGTGTCCATGGTCGGGAGAGGCGGGAGACCCAGTACTTC. Amino acid sequence: CASSVHGRERRETQYF.

This sequence joins TRBV4-2 and TRBJ2-5; the D gene is possibly TRBD2 (6 bases). Germline CDR1 is LGHNA and CDR2 is YNFKEQ. Trimming removed 1 base at V and 1 base at J, with 16 bases between. This CDR3 is 17 amino acids long. The CDR3 sequence: CASSQVGGMDFQETQYF. The CDR3 coding sequence is TGTGCCAGCAGCCAAGTCGGGGGAATGGATTTCCAAGAGACCCAGTACTTC.

J is TRBJ2-2 and V is TRBV18; no clear D. CDR3 length: 13 residues. The germline gives CDR1 KGHSH, CDR2 LQKENI. With 5 bases removed from V and 5 bases from J, the gap between germline ends came to 9 bases. The CDR3 DNA sequence: TGTGCCAGCTCATCCGACGTTACCGGGGAGCTGTTTTTT. It yields the protein CASSSDVTGELFF.

The rearrangement uses TRBV6-5 and TRBJ1-1, with D perhaps matching TRBD1 (6 bases). Germline loops: CDR1 MNHEY, CDR2 SVGAGI. This CDR3 spans 15 amino acids. Trimming took 7 bases from V and 4 from J, leaving 19 bases between them. DNA for the CDR3: TGTGCCAGCACCCGGGGGGGGGCGCAGAGCACTGAAGCTTTCTTT. Translation: CASTRGGAQSTEAFF.

CDR3 DNA: TGTGCCAGCAGCCAGTGGGGGGAAGCTAACTATGGCTACACCTTC. This gives the protein CASSQWGEANYGYTF. This chain links TRBV28 with TRBJ1-2; D possibly corresponds to TRBD1 (5 bases). Germline CDR1 reads MDHEN; CDR2 reads SYDVKM. The germline V and J ends were trimmed by 6 bases and 0 bases, with 14 bases remaining between them. The CDR3 runs 15 residues.

The sample holds one count of this clone. V and J are TRBV10-2 and TRBJ1-2; D possibly corresponds to TRBD1 (5 bases). Germline CDR1 is WSHSY and CDR2 is SAAADI. This CDR3 is built from 15 residues. Trimming shortened V by 7 bases and J by 5 bases, and 20 bases separated the two germline ends. CDR3 protein: CASIGPVGTEYGYTF. The CDR3 DNA is TGCGCCAGCATCGGCCCCGTAGGGACCGAATATGGCTACACCTTC.

The chain carries TRBV19 and TRBJ1-2; D perhaps matches TRBD1 (6 bases). CDR3 length: 12 residues. Germline CDR1 is LNHDA and CDR2 is SQIVND (reference sequence). The germline V and J ends were trimmed by 6 bases and 6 bases, with 11 bases remaining between them. The CDR3 is CASRGTTHGYTF. CDR3 coding DNA: TGTGCCAGTAGGGGGACAACTCATGGCTACACCTTC. Combining the CDR3 with reference TRBV19 and TRBJ1-2 gives the whole variable domain DGGITQSPKYLFRKEGQNVTLSCEQNLNHDAMYWYRQDPGQGLRLIYYSQIVNDFQKGDIAEGYSVSREKKESFPLTVTSAQKNPTAFYLCASRGTTHGYTFGSGTRLTVV.